The 5 T cell receptor beta chains reported below all come from one sample, sequenced in a study of blood T cell repertoires in COVID-19 (dated by TCRdb to about 2020). Receptor amplification or capture employed the immunoSEQ multiplex PCR assay. In TCRdb, the immuneACCESS table is reduced to in-frame sequences with V and J assigned. These tables do not hold every clone; where another copy was compared, an unresolved V gene accounts for under half, and the others remain unexplained. The sample profile shows roughly 40,000 clones; around 90% of them were found once. The ten largest account for roughly 2.8% of the sample. The specimen was peripheral blood. These receptors were obtained from a man aged 50-59 years with active COVID-19.

J is TRBJ1-5 and V is TRBV6-5; 8 bases are a match to TRBD1. Losses at the gene ends were 6 bases for V and 1 base for J; bases not matched to a gene: 5. The CDR3 is made up of 15 amino acids. Germline-derived CDR1 and CDR2 are MNHEY and SVGAGI. The CDR3 nucleotides are TGTGCCAGCAGCGGCCAGGGGGCGAGCAATCAGCCCCAGCATTTT. Protein sequence: CASSGQGASNQPQHF.

The chain employs TRBV5-8 and TRBJ1-1; D remains unclear. Germline CDR1 reads SGHTS; CDR2 reads YDEGEE. V was clipped by 4 bases and J by 0 bases, with 10 bases between them. This CDR3 has 14 residues. The CDR3 here is CASSAQVVNTEAFF. Written as DNA, the CDR3 is TGTGCCAGCAGCGCTCAGGTGGTGAACACTGAAGCTTTCTTT.

This chain uses TRBV9 with TRBJ2-3, with 8 bases identical to TRBD2. Trimming took 4 bases from V and 0 from J; bases not matched to a gene: 4. Germline V gives CDR1 SGDLS, CDR2 YYNGEE. This CDR3 comprises 15 residues. The CDR3 sequence is CASSPGGQSTDTQYF. CDR3 nucleotide sequence: TGTGCCAGCAGCCCGGGAGGGCAAAGCACAGATACGCAGTATTTT.

The rearrangement links TRBV6-4 to TRBJ2-3; 8 bases are shared with TRBD1. The CDR3 runs 14 residues. V was clipped by 4 bases and J by 5 bases; unmatched bases: 5. Germline lookup yields CDR1 MRHNA and CDR2 SNTAGT. In DNA, the CDR3 is TGTGCCAGCAGTGCAGGGGGCGAGGGAGATACGCAGTATTTT. Its protein is CASSAGGEGDTQYF.

V gene TRBV4-1 combines with J gene TRBJ1-3; no clear D gene. Between the trimmed V and J ends, which lost 0 bases and 0 bases, there was a span of 3 bases. Germline V gene sequence: CDR1 MGHRA, CDR2 YSYEKL. The CDR3 is 14 amino acids. CDR3 protein: CASSQDYSGNTIYF. In DNA form, the CDR3 reads TGCGCCAGCAGCCAAGATTACTCTGGAAACACCATATATTTT.